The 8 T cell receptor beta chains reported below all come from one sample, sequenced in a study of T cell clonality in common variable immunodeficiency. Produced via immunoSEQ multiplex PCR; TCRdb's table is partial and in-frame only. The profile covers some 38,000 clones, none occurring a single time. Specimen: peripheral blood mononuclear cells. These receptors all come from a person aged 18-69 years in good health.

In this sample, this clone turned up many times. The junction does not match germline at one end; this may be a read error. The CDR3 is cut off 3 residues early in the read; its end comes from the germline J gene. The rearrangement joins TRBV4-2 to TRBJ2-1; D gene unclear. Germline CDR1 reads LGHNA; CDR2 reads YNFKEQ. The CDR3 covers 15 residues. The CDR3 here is CASSQDHEVYNEQFF. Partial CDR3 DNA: TGCGCCAGCAGCCAAGATCACGAGGTTTACAATGAG.

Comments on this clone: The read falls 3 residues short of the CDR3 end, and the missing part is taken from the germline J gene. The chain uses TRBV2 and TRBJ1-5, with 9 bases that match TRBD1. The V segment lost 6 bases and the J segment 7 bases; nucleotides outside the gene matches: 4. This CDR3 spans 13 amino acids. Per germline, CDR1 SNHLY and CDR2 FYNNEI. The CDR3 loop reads CASRTGGRQPQHF. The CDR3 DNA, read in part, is TGTGCCAGCAGGACAGGGGGAAGGCAGCCC.

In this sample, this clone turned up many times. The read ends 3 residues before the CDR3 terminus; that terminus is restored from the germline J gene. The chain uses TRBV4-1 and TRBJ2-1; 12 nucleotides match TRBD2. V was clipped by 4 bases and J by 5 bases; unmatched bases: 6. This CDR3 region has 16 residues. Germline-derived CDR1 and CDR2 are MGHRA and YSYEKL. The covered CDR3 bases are TGCGCCAGCAGCCCAACCGGGACTAGCGGGCACAATGAG. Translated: CASSPTGTSGHNE. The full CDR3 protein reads CASSPTGTSGHNEQFF.

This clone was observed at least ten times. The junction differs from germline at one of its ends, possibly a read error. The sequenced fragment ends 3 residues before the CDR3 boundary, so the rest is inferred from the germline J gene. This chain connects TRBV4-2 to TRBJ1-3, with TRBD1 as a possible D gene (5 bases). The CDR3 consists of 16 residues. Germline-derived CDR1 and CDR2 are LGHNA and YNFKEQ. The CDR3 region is CASSQDSPGTGNTIYF. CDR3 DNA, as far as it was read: TGCGCCAGCAGCCAAGATTCGCCAGGGACTGGAAACACC.

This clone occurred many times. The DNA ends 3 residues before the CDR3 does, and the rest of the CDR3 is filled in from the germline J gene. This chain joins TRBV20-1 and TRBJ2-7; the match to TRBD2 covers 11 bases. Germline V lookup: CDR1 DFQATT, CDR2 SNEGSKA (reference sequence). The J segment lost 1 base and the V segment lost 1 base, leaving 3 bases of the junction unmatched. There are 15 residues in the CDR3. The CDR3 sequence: CSARGLAGGSYEQYF. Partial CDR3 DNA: TGCAGTGCTAGAGGGCTAGCGGGAGGATCCTACGAG.

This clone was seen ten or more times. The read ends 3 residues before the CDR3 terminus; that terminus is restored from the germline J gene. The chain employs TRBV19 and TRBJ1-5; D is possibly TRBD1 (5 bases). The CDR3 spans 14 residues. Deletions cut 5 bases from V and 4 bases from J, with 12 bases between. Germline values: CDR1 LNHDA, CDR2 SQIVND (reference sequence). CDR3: CASSPRDWNQPQHF. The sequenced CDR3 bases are TGTGCCAGTAGTCCCCGGGACTGGAATCAGCCC. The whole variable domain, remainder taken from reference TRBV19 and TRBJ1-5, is DGGITQSPKYLFRKEGQNVTLSCEQNLNHDAMYWYRQDPGQGLRLIYYSQIVNDFQKGDIAEGYSVSREKKESFPLTVTSAQKNPTAFYLCASSPRDWNQPQHFGDGTRLSIL.

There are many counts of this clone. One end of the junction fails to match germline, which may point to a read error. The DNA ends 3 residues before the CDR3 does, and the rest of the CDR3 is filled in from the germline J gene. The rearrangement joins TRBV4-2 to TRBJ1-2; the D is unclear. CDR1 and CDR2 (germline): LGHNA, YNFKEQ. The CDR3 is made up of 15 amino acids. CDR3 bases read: TGCGCCAGTAGCCAAGAATCAACCGGGGTAGGTGGC. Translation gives CASSQESTGVGG. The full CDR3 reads CASSQESTGVGGYTF.

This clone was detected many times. The CDR3 is CASSSGTVGRELFF. CDR3 bases read: TGCGCCAGCAGCTCCGGGACTGTAGGTCGGGAG. V usage is TRBV5-1 and J usage is TRBJ2-2, with D perhaps matching TRBD2 (6 bases). The CDR3 goes on 3 residues after the read ends, and that part is filled in from the germline J gene. This CDR3 comprises 14 residues. Per the germline V gene, CDR1 is SGHRS and CDR2 is YFSETQ. V was pared by 3 bases and J by 9 bases, with 15 bases between. Supplemented by reference TRBV5-1 and TRBJ2-2, the full variable domain reads KAGVTQTPRYLIKTRGQQVTLSCSPISGHRSVSWYQQTPGQGLQFLFEYFSETQRNKGNFPGRFSGRQFSNSRSEMNVSTLELGDSALYLCASSSGTVGRELFFGEGSRLTVL.